Below are 19 T cell receptor beta chains sequenced from a single sample in a study of blood T cell repertoires in COVID-19. The repertoire was sequenced with immunoSEQ multiplex PCR; TCRdb's copy has only in-frame clones and lacks some. The sample includes about 190,000 clones, around four fifths of them seen just once. The specimen was peripheral blood. The receptor source for this set is a woman aged 70-85 years with active or convalescent COVID-19.

The rearrangement joins TRBV18 to TRBJ2-3, with D maybe TRBD2 (5 bases). CDR3 length: 13 amino acids. The germline gives CDR1 KGHSH, CDR2 LQKENI. V gave up 3 bases and J gave up 5 bases, with 9 bases separating them. The CDR3 spells CASSPSGGDTQYF. In nucleotides, the CDR3 is TGTGCCAGCTCACCCAGCGGCGGAGATACGCAGTATTTT.

The rearrangement links TRBV7-3 to TRBJ2-4; D is unclear. V lost 5 bases and J 8 bases, leaving 10 bases between the germline ends. This CDR3 spans 12 amino acids. Looked up from germline, CDR1 is SGHTA and CDR2 is FQGTGA. CDR3: CASSAYGDIQYF. CDR3 DNA sequence: TGTGCCAGCAGCGCCTACGGAGACATTCAGTACTTC.

This clone was seen once. This chain's CDR3 is CASSPGGANTGELFF. Here the CDR3 DNA reads TGTGCCAGCAGTCCAGGGGGCGCGAACACCGGGGAGCTGTTTTTT. The chain has TRBV6-5 and TRBJ2-2; 8 nucleotides match TRBD1. Trimming cost V 5 bases and J 0 bases; bases outside gene matches: 2. There are 15 residues in the CDR3. The V gene's germline CDR1 is MNHEY and CDR2 SVGAGI.

The CDR3 nucleotides read TGTGCCGTCCGGGACAGAGGCTCCTACGAGCAGTACTTC. Translated, it gives CAVRDRGSYEQYF. The gene calls are TRBV28 and TRBJ2-7, with 7 bases aligning to TRBD1. This CDR3 spans 13 amino acids. Germline V lookup: CDR1 MDHEN, CDR2 SYDVKM. The V gene end was trimmed by 11 bases and the J gene end by 0 bases; junction bases not matched to a gene: 7. Variable domain in full (rest from reference TRBV28 and TRBJ2-7): DVKVTQSSRYLVKRTGEKVFLECVQDMDHENMFWYRQDPGLGLRLIYFSYDVKMKEKGDIPEGYSVSREKKERFSLILESASTNQTSMYLCAVRDRGSYEQYFGPGTRLTVT.

The V gene is TRBV18, the J gene TRBJ2-6, with unresolved D. The V gene lost 1 base and the J gene lost 0 bases, with 4 bases spanning the gap. The germline CDR1 and CDR2 sequences are KGHSH and LQKENI. The CDR3 runs 15 residues. The CDR3 sequence: CASSPLHSGANVLTF. Here the CDR3 DNA reads TGTGCCAGCTCACCACTCCACTCTGGGGCCAACGTCCTGACTTTC.

The CDR3: CASSRERGGTGELFF. CDR3 nucleotide sequence: TGTGCCAGCAGCCGTGAGCGGGGGGGGACCGGGGAGCTGTTTTTT. The chain has TRBV11-2 and TRBJ2-2; 10 positions agree with TRBD2. After removal of 5 bases from V and 5 bases from J, the junction contained 5 bases not matched to a gene. From germline, CDR1 is SGHAT and CDR2 FQNNGV. The CDR3 is made up of 15 amino acids.

This clone has a single count. The V and J genes are TRBV6-5 and TRBJ1-2; the D is unclear. The CDR3 totals 13 residues. V shed 6 bases and J shed 4 bases, with 12 bases lying between them. Germline lookup yields CDR1 MNHEY and CDR2 SVGAGI. The CDR3 DNA is TGTGCCAGCAGAACCGGGAAGTCCTATGGCTACACCTTC. This gives the protein CASRTGKSYGYTF.

The chain links TRBV4-1 to TRBJ2-2; 8 bases align to TRBD1. The CDR3 sequence is 16 residues long. With 4 bases clipped from V and 0 bases from J, the junction kept 4 bases outside the gene matches. Per the germline V gene, CDR1 is MGHRA and CDR2 is YSYEKL. This CDR3 reads CASSRPTGANTGELFF. In nucleotides, the CDR3 is TGCGCCAGCAGCCGACCGACAGGGGCGAACACCGGGGAGCTGTTTTTT.

The chain carries TRBV7-9 and TRBJ2-1; 7 nucleotides line up with TRBD2. CDR1 and CDR2 (germline): SEHNR, FQNEAQ (reference sequence). The junction had 0 bases not matched to a gene; V was cut back by 3 bases and J by 7 bases. CDR3 length: 12 amino acids. CDR3: CASSLGLNEQFF. In DNA form, the CDR3 reads TGTGCCAGCAGCTTGGGACTAAATGAGCAGTTCTTC.

This chain links TRBV6-5 with TRBJ1-2; perhaps TRBD1 as D (5 bases). This CDR3 contains 13 residues. Germline loops: CDR1 MNHEY, CDR2 SVGAGI. V dropped 2 bases and J dropped 10 bases, with 14 bases sitting between them. This CDR3 is CASSYMGLLDYTF. The CDR3 DNA follows: TGTGCCAGCAGTTACATGGGGCTTCTCGACTACACCTTC.

The chain uses TRBV3-1 (or the pseudogene TRBV3-2) and TRBJ2-1; TRBD2 matches at 7 bases. Germline loops: CDR1 LGHDT, CDR2 YNNKEL (reference sequence). The V segment lost 3 bases and the J segment 7 bases; nucleotides outside the gene matches: 6. CDR3 length: 14 residues. As DNA, the CDR3 is TGTGCCAGCAGCCACGCTAGCGGAGGAAATGAGCAGTTCTTC. It encodes CASSHASGGNEQFF.

The gene calls are TRBV27 and TRBJ1-6; unclear D gene. The CDR3 spans 16 residues. Per germline, CDR1 MNHEY and CDR2 SMNVEV (reference sequence). Trimming took off 8 bases at V and 4 bases at J, with 18 bases between the two ends. The CDR3 reads CASLSSRAGYNSPLHF. CDR3 in DNA: TGTGCCAGCCTGTCCTCACGGGCGGGTTATAATTCACCCCTCCACTTT.

CDR3 protein: CASTRTEGYGYTF. The CDR3 nucleotides read TGTGCCAGTACCCGGACAGAAGGCTATGGCTACACCTTC. The chain is built from TRBV19 and TRBJ1-2, with D perhaps matching TRBD1 (6 bases). The germline V and J ends were trimmed by 7 bases and 4 bases, with 13 bases remaining between them. Germline CDR1 is LNHDA and CDR2 is SQIVND (reference sequence). The CDR3 runs to 13 residues.

The V call is TRBV29-1, the J call TRBJ2-3; TRBD2 matches 12 bases. V was pared by 5 bases and J by 8 bases, with 8 bases of the junction left unmatched. Germline CDR1 reads SQVTM; CDR2 reads ANQGSEA. The CDR3 covers 14 residues. CDR3 in amino acids: CSVLTSGSGGTQYF. The CDR3 DNA reads TGCAGCGTTCTGACTAGCGGGAGTGGGGGTACGCAGTATTTT.

CDR3 nucleotide sequence: TGTGCCAGCAGTCCCTGGCTCGGGGAGCAGTACTTC. Protein sequence: CASSPWLGEQYF. The rearrangement links TRBV5-6 to TRBJ2-7; D gene uncertain. CDR3 length: 12 residues. Trimming cost V 5 bases and J 7 bases, with 13 bases left between them. CDR1 and CDR2 (germline): SGHDT, YYEEEE.

This chain uses TRBV6-7 with TRBJ1-2; D is undetermined. TRBV6-7 is recorded as an ORF, its role being uncertain. The CDR3 contains 15 residues. Trimming took off 6 bases at V and 6 bases at J, with 20 bases between the two ends. In DNA, the CDR3 is TGTGCCAGCAGCCCTCCCCGGGAAGGGTGGCATGGCTACACCTTC. Translating it yields CASSPPREGWHGYTF.

This sequence joins TRBV7-9 and TRBJ2-7; no definite D call. CDR1 SEHNR and CDR2 FQNEAQ come from the germline V gene (reference sequence). The CDR3 contains 15 residues. Trimming left V 0 bases short and J 6 bases short, with 15 bases between. The CDR3 DNA reads as TGTGCCAGCAGCTTAGCGGCTAGACCTCTGGTCGAGCAGTACTTC. Encoded protein: CASSLAARPLVEQYF.

V and J are TRBV4-1 and TRBJ1-1; D call uncertain. Germline-derived CDR1 and CDR2 are MGHRA and YSYEKL. The CDR3 totals 15 residues. The V end was cut by 0 bases, the J end by 2 bases, with 10 bases between. The CDR3 DNA sequence: TGCGCCAGCAGCCAAGAGAGGCAAAGAAACACTGAAGCTTTCTTT. Amino acids: CASSQERQRNTEAFF.

For the CDR3, the DNA is TGTGCCAGCCCGGCCAGCAGGGGCACTGAAGCTTTCTTT. It yields the protein CASPASRGTEAFF. The chain couples TRBV27 to TRBJ1-1; the D gene is possibly TRBD1 (6 bases). Germline V lookup: CDR1 MNHEY, CDR2 SMNVEV (reference sequence). Trimming cost V 8 bases and J 4 bases, with 14 bases left between them. This CDR3 spans 13 amino acids.